The rows below give T cell receptor beta chains drawn from one sample of a study of OX40 agonist ivuxolimab in advanced cancers. The method was immunoSEQ multiplex PCR; TCRdb's version includes in-frame clones alone and lacks a portion of them. The sample has approximately 80,000 clones, roughly 88% seen once. Sequences were derived from CD4+ or CD8+ T cells sorted from blood, sampled in a trial of the OX40 agonist ivuxolimab. These receptors all stem from an adult with an advanced solid tumor such as melanoma, head and neck, liver or kidney cancer. CDR3s include the opening cysteine and the closing phenylalanine or tryptophan. Each record gives: clone size, J gene, D gene, V gene, CDR3 DNA, CDR3 protein. D genes are given only for firm matches. Clone sizes are given selectively: once, few, many, or a class where the clone is expanded.

>NA|TRBJ1-3|TRBD1|TRBV6-1
TGTGCCAGCACGGGACAGGGGTCGTCTGGAAACACCATATATTTT
CASTGQGSSGNTIYF
>once|TRBJ1-1|NA|TRBV6-1
TGTGCCAGCGCCCTTCTCGTGGACACTGAAGCTTTCTTT
CASALLVDTEAFF
>NA|TRBJ1-3|TRBD1|TRBV5-8
TGTGCCAGCAGTTTGGGACAGGCCTTAGGAAACACCATATATTTT
CASSLGQALGNTIYF
>NA|TRBJ2-7|NA|TRBV4-1
TGCGCCAGCAGCCAAGATGGCGTGGTCTACGAGCAGTACTTC
CASSQDGVVYEQYF
>NA|TRBJ2-5|NA|TRBV11-2
TGTGCCAGCAGCTTAGATTCTAGCGCCTTCCAAGAGACCCAGTACTTC
CASSLDSSAFQETQYF
>NA|TRBJ1-2|NA|TRBV25-1
TGTGCCAGCAGTGATCTCGGCAGGCGCTATGGCTACACCTTC
CASSDLGRRYGYTF
>NA|TRBJ2-7|NA|TRBV9
TGTGCCAGCAGCGCCGAAAAAGGGGCCCCCTACGAGCAGTACTTC
CASSAEKGAPYEQYF
>NA|TRBJ2-5|TRBD2|TRBV7-9
TGTGCCAGCAGTGTAGCGGGGGGGAGTGGAGAGACCCAGTACTTC
CASSVAGGSGETQYF
>NA|TRBJ1-1|TRBD1|TRBV5-1
TGCGCCAGCAGCCTCCTACAGGGGAGGAACACTGAAGCTTTCTTT
CASSLLQGRNTEAFF
>NA|TRBJ1-2|NA|TRBV19
TGTGCCAGTAGTATAGATTGGCGGAACTATGGCTACACCTTC
CASSIDWRNYGYTF
>NA|TRBJ2-3|NA|TRBV5-4
TGTGCCAGCAGCCGCCCTCTGACCGGGGAGGCAGATACGCAGTATTTT
CASSRPLTGEADTQYF
>NA|TRBJ2-1|NA|TRBV19
TGTGCCAGTAGTATTGGCTGGGGGGCCGCGTCTTTTGAGCAGTTCTTC
CASSIGWGAASFEQFF
>NA|TRBJ2-3|NA|TRBV28
TGTGCCAGCAGTTTGTCGAATGCACGCACAGATACGCAGTATTTT
CASSLSNARTDTQYF
>NA|TRBJ1-3|NA|TRBV5-1
TGCGCCAGCAGCGTCGGGGCCGGTGGAAACACCATATATTTT
CASSVGAGGNTIYF
>NA|TRBJ2-3|NA|TRBV5-6
TGTGCCAGCAGCCAAATGGTGGGCGACACAGATACGCAGTATTTT
CASSQMVGDTDTQYF
>NA|TRBJ2-4|TRBD1|TRBV28
TGTGCCAGCGGGACAGGCTACGACAAAAACATTCAGTACTTC
CASGTGYDKNIQYF
>NA|TRBJ1-6|TRBD1|TRBV5-1
TGCGCCAGCAGCATAGGACAGGGGGTTTCACCCCTCCACTTT
CASSIGQGVSPLHF
>NA|TRBJ2-3|NA|TRBV30
TGTGCCTGGAGTGTAGAAATCCACACAGATACGCAGTATTTT
CAWSVEIHTDTQYF
>few|TRBJ2-1|TRBD2|TRBV6-1
TGTGCCAGCAATCTCCTCGGGGGGGGCCGAGAGCAGTTCTTC
CASNLLGGGREQFF
>NA|TRBJ2-3|TRBD1|TRBV5-4
TGTGCCAGCAGCTTGGGGACAGGGGGCACAGATACGCAGTATTTT
CASSLGTGGTDTQYF
>NA|TRBJ1-6|NA|TRBV9
TGTGCCAGCAGCGTAGCTAATTCACCCCTCCACTTT
CASSVANSPLHF
>NA|TRBJ2-3|NA|TRBV28
TGTGCCAGCAGCTCCCACGGGGCGGTTGAAGATACGCAGTATTTT
CASSSHGAVEDTQYF
>NA|TRBJ1-2|NA|TRBV6-1
TGTGCCAGCAGTGAACGGAGACACGACGCCGGCTACACCTTC
CASSERRHDAGYTF
>NA|TRBJ2-3|NA|TRBV6-5
TGTGCCAGCAGTTACCCCGGGGGCCGAGATACGCAGTATTTT
CASSYPGGRDTQYF
>NA|TRBJ2-6|NA|TRBV27
TGTGCCAGCAGTTTATCGGTGGCAGGTAAGGGGTCTGGGGCCAACGTCCTGACTTTC
CASSLSVAGKGSGANVLTF
>NA|TRBJ2-5|NA|TRBV7-7
TGTGCTAGCAGCTTATCGTTAGGGGGGGGGACCCAGTACTTC
CASSLSLGGGTQYF
>NA|TRBJ2-7|NA|TRBV11-2
TGTGCCAGCGGAATGCAGAGCTACGAGCAGTACTTC
CASGMQSYEQYF
>NA|TRBJ2-3|NA|TRBV18
TGTGCCAGCTCACCAGCGGAGTCCCGGGTTGGCACAGATACGCAGTATTTT
CASSPAESRVGTDTQYF
>NA|TRBJ1-5|NA|TRBV4-1
TGCGCCAGCAGCCAGGATGCAGTAATGTGGAGGAGCAATCAGCCCCAGCATTTT
CASSQDAVMWRSNQPQHF
>NA|TRBJ1-5|TRBD1|TRBV10-2
TGCGCCAGCAGTAGACAGGGGGGGAATCAGCCCCAGCATTTT
CASSRQGGNQPQHF
>NA|TRBJ1-2|NA|TRBV6-5
TGTGCCAGCAGTTACTTTCCAGGGTCGAACTATGGCTACACCTTC
CASSYFPGSNYGYTF
>NA|TRBJ2-3|TRBD2|TRBV28
TGTGCCAGCAGTTTGGGGGGGAGCGGGAGTAGCACAGATACGCAGTATTTT
CASSLGGSGSSTDTQYF
>few|TRBJ1-1|TRBD1|TRBV30
TGTGCCTGGAGTGCACCGAGGACAGGAGGGACTGAAGCTTTCTTT
CAWSAPRTGGTEAFF
>NA|TRBJ1-2|NA|TRBV30
TGTGCCTGGAGTGTAATCCGAGGGAATGGCTACACCTTC
CAWSVIRGNGYTF
>NA|TRBJ1-1|TRBD1|TRBV6-5
TGTGCCAGCAGTAGCGCCACAGGGGACACTGAAGCTTTCTTT
CASSSATGDTEAFF
>NA|TRBJ1-2|NA|TRBV19
TGTGCCAGTAGTATGTACAGTCCTATTAAGGGTTACTATGGCTACACCTTC
CASSMYSPIKGYYGYTF
>NA|TRBJ2-2|NA|TRBV5-5
TGTGCCAGCAGCTTAAGCATTTCGAACACCGGGGAGCTGTTTTTT
CASSLSISNTGELFF
>NA|TRBJ2-3|TRBD2|TRBV5-1
TGCGCCAGCAGCTTAGGACTAGCGGGGCTCGATACGCAGTATTTT
CASSLGLAGLDTQYF
>NA|TRBJ2-7|NA|TRBV4-1
TGCGCCAGCAGCCAAGCCAGGAATATTGACTCCTACGAGCAGTACTTC
CASSQARNIDSYEQYF
>NA|TRBJ2-5|NA|TRBV6-6
TGTGCCAGCAGTAAAATATGGGGCCAAGAGACCCAGTACTTC
CASSKIWGQETQYF
>few|TRBJ2-5|TRBD2|TRBV12-5
TGTGCTAGTGCACCCCATTCGGGACTAGCGGGGGGGCGCCAAGAGACCCAGTACTTC
CASAPHSGLAGGRQETQYF
>NA|TRBJ1-2|TRBD1|TRBV6-5
TGTGCCAGCAGCGAGCACAGGGGGAATAATGGCTACACCTTC
CASSEHRGNNGYTF
>NA|TRBJ2-1|TRBD2|TRBV25-1
TGTGCCAGCAGCGGGGGACTAACTTACAATGAGCAGTTCTTC
CASSGGLTYNEQFF
>NA|TRBJ2-6|NA|TRBV29-1
TGCAGCGTAGGTGGTTGGGGGGCCAACGTCCTGACTTTC
CSVGGWGANVLTF
>NA|TRBJ1-1|NA|TRBV28
TGTGCCAGTGGACGGGCGCCTAGGACTGAAGCTTTCTTT
CASGRAPRTEAFF
>NA|TRBJ2-1|NA|TRBV5-1
TGCGCCAGCAGCTTTGGGAGTAATTCCAATGAGCAGTTCTTC
CASSFGSNSNEQFF
>few|TRBJ2-3|NA|TRBV5-5
TGTGCCAGCAGCTTGGACCTTAGCACAGATACGCAGTATTTT
CASSLDLSTDTQYF
>NA|TRBJ2-5|TRBD2|TRBV30
TGTGCCTGGAGTCTCAAATGGACTAGCGGGCGAGAGACCCAGTACTTC
CAWSLKWTSGRETQYF
>NA|TRBJ1-1|NA|TRBV6-4
TGTGCCAGCAGCCGACAGGAGAACACTGAAGCTTTCTTT
CASSRQENTEAFF
>few|TRBJ2-1|NA|TRBV29-1
TGCAGCACATACTACAATGAGCAGTTCTTC
CSTYYNEQFF
>NA|TRBJ1-2|TRBD1|TRBV6-1
TGTGCCAGCAGTGCCCGGGACAGGGTTGACGGCTACACCTTC
CASSARDRVDGYTF
>NA|TRBJ1-6|TRBD1|TRBV6-1
TGTGCCAGCAGTTTCACAGGGGGCGAAGTCTCACCCCTCCACTTT
CASSFTGGEVSPLHF
>NA|TRBJ1-1|NA|TRBV28
TGTGCCAGCAGGTTATTACGGGTAAACACTGAAGCTTTCTTT
CASRLLRVNTEAFF
>NA|TRBJ2-2|NA|TRBV6-1
TGTGCCAGCAGAAGGGAGAGAGACACCGGGGAGCTGTTTTTT
CASRRERDTGELFF
>few|TRBJ2-6|NA|TRBV5-1
TGCGCCAGCAGCCCCCACGCTGGGGCCAACGTCCTGACTTTC
CASSPHAGANVLTF